The rows below give T cell receptor beta chains drawn from one sample of a study of Ad26.COV2.S vaccination and SARS-CoV-2 variants. Here immunoSEQ multiplex PCR was the method, and the copy in TCRdb shows in-frame clones only, minus some. The sample lists about 350,000 clones; 88% were seen once. The sequences come from peripheral blood, collected in a trial of Ad26.COV2.S vaccine versus placebo. Receptors were obtained from a person aged 18-65 years who received the Ad26.COV2.S COVID-19 vaccine or a placebo. Both conserved end residues are part of each CDR3. Each record gives: J gene, clone size, D gene, V gene, CDR3 DNA, CDR3 protein. The D gene is left open where the match is weak. Clone size, where shown, is once, few, many, or a class for clones that have expanded.

TRBJ2-6 - - TRBV6-2/TRBV6-3 TGTGCCAGCAGTTCTTTGGTGGGTCTTGGTTCTGGGGCCAACGTCCTGACTTTC CASSSLVGLGSGANVLTF
TRBJ2-7 once - TRBV9 TGTGCCAGCAGCGCGGGGGACTGGGTCGCCTACGAGCAGTACTTC CASSAGDWVAYEQYF
TRBJ2-5 - - TRBV5-4 TGTGCCAGCAGCGGTCAGAGCGCACCCCAAGAGACCCAGTACTTC CASSGQSAPQETQYF
TRBJ2-3 - TRBD2 TRBV9 TGTGCCAGCAGAGCGGGGGGGAACACAGATACGCAGTATTTT CASRAGGNTDTQYF
TRBJ2-5 - TRBD2 TRBV7-9 TGTGCCAGCAGCACGCCGCTGGGGGGGAGGAAAGAGACCCAGTACTTC CASSTPLGGRKETQYF
TRBJ1-1 - - TRBV28 TGTGCCAGCAGTGTTTACCGGGACACCACTGAAGCTTTCTTT CASSVYRDTTEAFF
TRBJ1-1 - - TRBV7-6 TGTGCCAGCAGCTCCGGGACAAAAAACACTGAAGCTTTCTTT CASSSGTKNTEAFF
TRBJ2-3 - - TRBV19 TGTGCCAGTGGTCTAGCGAGCACAGATACGCAGTATTTT CASGLASTDTQYF
TRBJ2-3 - TRBD2 TRBV11-2 TGTGCCAGCAGCCTCGAGATGGGCGGGAGGGCATATTTT CASSLEMGGRAYF
TRBJ2-7 - TRBD2 TRBV28 TGTGCCAGCACCTTCGGTGCGGGGGGTTACGAGCAGTACTTC CASTFGAGGYEQYF
TRBJ1-1 - TRBD1 TRBV29-1 TGCAGCGTTGCGGCTACCATTACAGGGGGAACTGAAGCTTTCTTT CSVAATITGGTEAFF
TRBJ1-2 - - TRBV5-1 TGCGCCAGCACTCCCGCAGTGGCGGACTATGGCTACACCTTC CASTPAVADYGYTF
TRBJ2-3 - - TRBV6-4 TGTGCCAGCAGTGACTCTTCATCAGGGGTAGATACGCAGTATTTT CASSDSSSGVDTQYF
TRBJ1-1 - - TRBV10-3 TGTGCCATCAGTGAGTGGCTTCGGCCGTCCAACACTGAAGCTTTCTTT CAISEWLRPSNTEAFF
TRBJ1-2 few TRBD1 TRBV6-4 TGTGCCAGCAGTGACTCAGAGGGGGCAGGGTATGGCTACACCTTC CASSDSEGAGYGYTF
TRBJ1-2 - - TRBV18 TGTGCCAGCTCCCCGAATTTTTTAGGGGCCTTTAACTATGGCTACACCTTC CASSPNFLGAFNYGYTF
TRBJ1-1 - - TRBV5-1 TGCGCCAGCAGCTTGGGGCAGGGAGGCACTGAAGCTTTCTTT CASSLGQGGTEAFF
TRBJ2-5 - - TRBV14 TGTGCCAGCAGCCAAGAAGGGTGGCAAGAGACCCAGTACTTC CASSQEGWQETQYF